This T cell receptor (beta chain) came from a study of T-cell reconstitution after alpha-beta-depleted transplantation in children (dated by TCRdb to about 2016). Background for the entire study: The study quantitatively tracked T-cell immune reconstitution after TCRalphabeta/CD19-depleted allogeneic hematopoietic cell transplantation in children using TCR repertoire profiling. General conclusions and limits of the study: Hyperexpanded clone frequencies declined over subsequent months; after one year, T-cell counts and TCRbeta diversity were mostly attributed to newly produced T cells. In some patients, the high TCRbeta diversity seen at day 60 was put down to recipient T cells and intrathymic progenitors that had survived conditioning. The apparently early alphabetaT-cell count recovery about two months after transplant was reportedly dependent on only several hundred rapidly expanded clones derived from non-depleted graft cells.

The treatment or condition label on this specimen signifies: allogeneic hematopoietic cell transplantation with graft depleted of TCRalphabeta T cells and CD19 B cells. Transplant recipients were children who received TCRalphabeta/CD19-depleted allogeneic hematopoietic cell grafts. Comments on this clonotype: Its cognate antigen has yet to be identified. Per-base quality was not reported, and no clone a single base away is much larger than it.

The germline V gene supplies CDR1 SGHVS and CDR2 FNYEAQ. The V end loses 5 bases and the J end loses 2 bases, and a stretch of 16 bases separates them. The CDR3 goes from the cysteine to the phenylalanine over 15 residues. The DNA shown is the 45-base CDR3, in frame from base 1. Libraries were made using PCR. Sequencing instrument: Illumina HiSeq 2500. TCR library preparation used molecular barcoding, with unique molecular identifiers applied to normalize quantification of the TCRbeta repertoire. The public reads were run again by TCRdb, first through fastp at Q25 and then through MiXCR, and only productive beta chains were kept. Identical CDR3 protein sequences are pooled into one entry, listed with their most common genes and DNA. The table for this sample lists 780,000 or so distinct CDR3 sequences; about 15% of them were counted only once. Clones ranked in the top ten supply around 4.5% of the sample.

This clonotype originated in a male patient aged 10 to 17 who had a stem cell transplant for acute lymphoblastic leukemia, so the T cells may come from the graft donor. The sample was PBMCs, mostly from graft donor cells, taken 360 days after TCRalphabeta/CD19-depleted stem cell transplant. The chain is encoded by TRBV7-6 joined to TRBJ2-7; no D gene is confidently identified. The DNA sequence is TGTGCCAGCAGCGGTCATCACTCTCGGGCCTACGAGCAGTACTTC. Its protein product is CASSGHHSRAYEQYF.